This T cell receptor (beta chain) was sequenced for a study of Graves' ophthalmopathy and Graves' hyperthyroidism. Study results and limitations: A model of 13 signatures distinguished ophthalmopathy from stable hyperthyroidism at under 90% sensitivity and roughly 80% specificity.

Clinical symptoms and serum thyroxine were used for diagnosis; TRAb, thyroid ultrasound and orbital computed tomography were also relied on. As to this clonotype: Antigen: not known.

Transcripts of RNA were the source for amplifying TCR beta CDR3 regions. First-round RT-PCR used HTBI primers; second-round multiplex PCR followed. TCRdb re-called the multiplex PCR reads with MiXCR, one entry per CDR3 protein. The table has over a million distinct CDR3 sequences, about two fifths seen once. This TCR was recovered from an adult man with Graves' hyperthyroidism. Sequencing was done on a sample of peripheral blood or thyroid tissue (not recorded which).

The CDR3 nucleotides are TGCAGTGCCCTCCCGTACGGCTCCTATGGCTACACCTTC. Translation: CSALPYGSYGYTF. This rearrangement joins TRBV20-1 to TRBJ1-2; D is uncertain. CDR1 DFQATT and CDR2 SNEGSKA come from the germline V gene (reference sequence). The CDR3 is made up of 13 amino acids. V dropped 6 bases and J dropped 4 bases, with 15 bases sitting between them.